The 10 T cell receptor beta chains given below trace back to one sample, sequenced in a study of blood T cell repertoires in COVID-19 (dated by TCRdb to 2019 to 2021). To prepare the library, the immunoSEQ multiplex PCR assay was applied. TCRdb carries this immuneACCESS record with in-frame sequences only. Its versions omit some clonotypes, under half of them owing to an unresolved V gene in the studies checked, with the rest unexplained. The sample includes roughly 20,000 clones, with 89% observed a single time. Of the sample, about an eighth is held by the ten largest clones. The sample comprised peripheral blood. All receptors derive from a man aged 55 to 70 with active COVID-19.

Concerning this clone itself: Relative to the germline gene, one junction end is altered; a read error may explain this. J is TRBJ2-7 and V is TRBV19; D is possibly TRBD1 (7 bases). The CDR3 is 14 amino acids. Germline V gene lookup returns CDR1 LNHDA and CDR2 SQIVND (reference sequence). The CDR3 loop reads CASSIGGGPYEQYF. The CDR3 region has the DNA TGTGCCAGTAGCATAGGAGGGGGCCCTTACGAGCAGTACTTC.

This chain links TRBV7-2 with TRBJ2-3; 12 nucleotides line up with TRBD2. J gave up 6 bases and V 5 bases, and 12 bases lay outside the gene matches. CDR1 and CDR2 from the germline V gene are SGHTA and FQGNSA. The CDR3 runs 17 residues. CDR3 loop: CASSTRTSGAPSDTQYF. Here the CDR3 DNA reads TGTGCCAGCAGCACAAGGACTAGCGGGGCACCCTCGGATACGCAGTATTTT.

The chain couples TRBV2 to TRBJ2-7; TRBD2 might be the D (6 bases). Germline-derived CDR1 and CDR2 are SNHLY and FYNNEI. V was shortened by 2 bases and J by 7 bases, with 12 bases between the two germline ends. The CDR3 runs to 13 residues. The CDR3 coding sequence is TGTGCCAGCAGTGAAAGCGGCCGGGGGGAGCAGTACTTC. It is translated as CASSESGRGEQYF.

This clone appeared a single time. The chain has TRBV9 and TRBJ2-7; 7 nucleotides align to TRBD2. Germline lookup yields CDR1 SGDLS and CDR2 YYNGEE. J gave up 3 bases and V 4 bases, and 10 bases lay outside the gene matches. CDR3 size: 15 residues. CDR3 coding DNA: TGTGCCAGCAGCCCCCAGACTAGCTCTTTCTACGAGCAGTACTTC. Its protein product is CASSPQTSSFYEQYF.

The chain recombines TRBV19 with TRBJ1-2; 7 bases align to TRBD1. V lost 10 bases to trimming and J lost 7 bases; unmatched junction nucleotides: 6. The CDR3 has 11 amino acids. Germline V gives CDR1 LNHDA, CDR2 SQIVND (reference sequence). CDR3 in DNA: TGTGCCACTCGGACAGGCTCTGGCTACACCTTC. It encodes CATRTGSGYTF.

V is TRBV11-2 and J is TRBJ2-1; D not resolved. The V gene lost 1 base and the J gene lost 7 bases, with 20 bases spanning the gap. This CDR3 has 17 amino acids. The germline V gene has CDR1 SGHAT and CDR2 FQNNGV. The DNA for the CDR3 is TGTGCCAGCAGCTTAGGGCCCTTTCTGATATTGGAGAATGAGCAGTTCTTC. Its translation: CASSLGPFLILENEQFF.

This sequence joins TRBV28 and TRBJ1-5; 10 bases are shared with TRBD1. The length of the CDR3 is 17 residues. Per germline, CDR1 MDHEN and CDR2 SYDVKM. The V and J ends lost 4 bases and 6 bases, in that order; junction bases with no gene match: 12. The CDR3 loop is CASSYRTGGYQGQPQHF. The DNA for the CDR3 is TGTGCCAGCAGTTACCGGACAGGGGGTTACCAGGGTCAGCCCCAGCATTTT. The variable domain in full, completed from reference TRBV28 and TRBJ1-5, reads DVKVTQSSRYLVKRTGEKVFLECVQDMDHENMFWYRQDPGLGLRLIYFSYDVKMKEKGDIPEGYSVSREKKERFSLILESASTNQTSMYLCASSYRTGGYQGQPQHFGDGTRLSIL.

The V call is TRBV21-1, the J call TRBJ1-2. TRBV21-1 is classified as a pseudogene. The CDR3 covers 17 residues. In DNA, the CDR3 is TGTGCCAGCATTCCTATCCGGAGAGCAGAGATTACCGACGGCTACACCTTC. Its protein is CASIPIRRAEITDGYTF.

The rearrangement links TRBV19 to TRBJ1-1, with 7 bases fitting TRBD1. V gave up 2 bases and J gave up 5 bases; unmatched junction bases: 11. CDR1 and CDR2 (germline): LNHDA, SQIVND (reference sequence). The CDR3 length is 16 residues. The CDR3 coding sequence is TGTGCCAGTAGTATATTTAGGGGGCCGGGCGCGACTGAAGCTTTCTTT. This gives the protein CASSIFRGPGATEAFF.

The chain employs TRBV6-2 or TRBV6-3 and TRBJ2-2; no reliable D call. V was pared by 1 base and J by 3 bases, with 3 bases between. This CDR3 comprises 13 residues. CDR1 and CDR2 (germline): MNHEY, SVGEGT. CDR3 amino acids: CASSYFDTGELFF. The CDR3 DNA reads as TGTGCCAGCAGTTACTTCGACACCGGGGAGCTGTTTTTT.